A single sample is the source of the 5 T cell receptor beta chains below, sequenced in a study of blood T cell repertoires in COVID-19. This table comes from immunoSEQ multiplex PCR, and its TCRdb copy is limited to in-frame clones, with some not included. In the table there are 120,000 or so clones, 82% of which are singletons. Sequencing was carried out using peripheral blood. These receptor sequences come from a woman between 65 and 79 years old with acute or convalescent COVID-19.

The chain couples TRBV7-9 to TRBJ1-2; D is uncertain. In germline, CDR1 is SEHNR, CDR2 FQNEAQ (reference sequence). This CDR3 has 14 residues. Trimming removed 5 bases at V and 0 bases at J, with 10 bases between. The CDR3 bases are TGTGCCAGCAGCCCCGACGGAGCTAACTATGGCTACACCTTC. Its protein product is CASSPDGANYGYTF.

This clone appeared a single time. V is TRBV5-6 and J is TRBJ2-3; TRBD2 might be the D (5 bases). V lost 5 bases and J lost 1, with 8 bases in between. Germline V lookup: CDR1 SGHDT, CDR2 YYEEEE. The CDR3 totals 13 residues. The CDR3 protein is CASSRSGTDTQYF. The CDR3, as DNA: TGTGCCAGCAGTCGTAGCGGCACAGATACGCAGTATTTT.

This rearrangement joins TRBV7-2 to TRBJ1-1; D may be TRBD1 (6 bases). The CDR3 covers 15 residues. V lost 5 bases and J lost 2, with 15 bases in between. Germline V CDR1 and CDR2: SGHTA, FQGNSA. CDR3 DNA sequence: TGTGCCAGCAGCCCTCAATGGACAGTTAACACTGAAGCTTTCTTT. It translates to CASSPQWTVNTEAFF.

This clone was counted between two and nine times. This chain uses TRBV19 with TRBJ1-1; 9 positions match TRBD1. V was pared by 8 bases and J by 3 bases, with 13 bases of the junction left unmatched. The CDR3 has 16 residues. Germline CDR1 reads LNHDA; CDR2 reads SQIVND (reference sequence). CDR3 sequence: CASDVGQGRGDTEAFF. The CDR3 DNA reads as TGTGCCAGTGATGTTGGACAGGGGCGTGGGGACACTGAAGCTTTCTTT.

The gene calls are TRBV5-6 and TRBJ1-5, with D tentatively TRBD1 (5 bases). Germline lookup yields CDR1 SGHDT and CDR2 YYEEEE. This CDR3 region has 16 residues. V dropped 2 bases and J dropped 5 bases, with 17 bases sitting between them. The CDR3 coding sequence is TGTGCCAGCAGCTTCGGACACCGCCAAGGAGATCAGCCCCAGCATTTT. Translated, it gives CASSFGHRQGDQPQHF.